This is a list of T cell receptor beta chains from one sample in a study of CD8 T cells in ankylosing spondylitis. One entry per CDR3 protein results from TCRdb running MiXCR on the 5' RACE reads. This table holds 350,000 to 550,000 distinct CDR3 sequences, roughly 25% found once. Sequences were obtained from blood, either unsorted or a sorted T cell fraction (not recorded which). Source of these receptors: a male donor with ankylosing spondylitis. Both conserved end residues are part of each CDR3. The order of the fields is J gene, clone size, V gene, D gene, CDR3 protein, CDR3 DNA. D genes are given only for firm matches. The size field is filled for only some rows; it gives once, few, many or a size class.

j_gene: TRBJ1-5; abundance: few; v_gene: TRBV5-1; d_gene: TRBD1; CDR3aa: CASSPGGGGGNQPQHF; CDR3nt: TGCGCCAGCAGCCCGGGGGGAGGGGGCGGCAATCAGCCCCAGCATTTT
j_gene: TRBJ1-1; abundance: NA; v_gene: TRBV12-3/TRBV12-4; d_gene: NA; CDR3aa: CASSQGHLNTEAFF; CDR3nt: TGTGCCAGCAGCCAGGGACATTTGAACACTGAAGCTTTCTTT
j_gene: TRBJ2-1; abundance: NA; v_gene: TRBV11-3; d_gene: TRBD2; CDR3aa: CASSLVTGLADNEQFF; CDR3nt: TGTGCCAGCAGCTTAGTAACAGGACTAGCGGACAATGAGCAGTTCTTC
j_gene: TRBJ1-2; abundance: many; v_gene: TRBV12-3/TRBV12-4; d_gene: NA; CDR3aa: CASSFFGGRILANYGYTF; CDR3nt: TGTGCCAGCAGTTTTTTCGGGGGCCGGATTCTGGCTAACTATGGCTACACCTTC
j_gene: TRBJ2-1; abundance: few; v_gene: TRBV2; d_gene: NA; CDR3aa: CASSAFNEQFF; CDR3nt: TGTGCCAGCAGTGCCTTTAATGAGCAGTTCTTC
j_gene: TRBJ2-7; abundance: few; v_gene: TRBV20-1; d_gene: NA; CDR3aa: CSAILLGHPIVEQYF; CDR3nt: TGCAGTGCTATTCTTTTGGGACACCCCATAGTAGAGCAGTACTTC
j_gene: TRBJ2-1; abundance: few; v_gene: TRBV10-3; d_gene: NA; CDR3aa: CAISVSSVRTYNEQFF; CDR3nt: TGTGCCATCAGTGTATCATCGGTTAGGACTTACAATGAGCAGTTCTTC
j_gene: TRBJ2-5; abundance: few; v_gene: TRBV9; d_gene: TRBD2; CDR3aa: CASSFSGSGIGETQYF; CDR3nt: TGTGCCAGCAGCTTCAGTGGTAGCGGGATTGGGGAGACCCAGTACTTC
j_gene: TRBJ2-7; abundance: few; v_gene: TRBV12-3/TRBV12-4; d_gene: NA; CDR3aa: CASSLSGSFYEQYF; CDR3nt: TGTGCCAGCAGTTTAAGTGGGAGTTTCTACGAGCAGTACTTC
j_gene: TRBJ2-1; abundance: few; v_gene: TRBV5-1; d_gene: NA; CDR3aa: CASSLELDYNEQFF; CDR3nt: TGCGCCAGCAGCTTGGAGCTAGACTACAATGAGCAGTTCTTC